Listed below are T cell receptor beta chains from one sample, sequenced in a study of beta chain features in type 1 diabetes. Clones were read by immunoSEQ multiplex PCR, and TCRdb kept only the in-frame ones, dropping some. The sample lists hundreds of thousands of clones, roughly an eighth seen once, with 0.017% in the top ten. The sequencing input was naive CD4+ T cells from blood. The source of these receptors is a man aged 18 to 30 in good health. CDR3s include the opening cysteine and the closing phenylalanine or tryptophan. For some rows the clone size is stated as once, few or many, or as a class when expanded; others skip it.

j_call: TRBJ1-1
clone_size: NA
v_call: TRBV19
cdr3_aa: CASSIVGVPEAFF

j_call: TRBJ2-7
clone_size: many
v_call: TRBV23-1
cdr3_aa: CASSYQGRPYEQYF

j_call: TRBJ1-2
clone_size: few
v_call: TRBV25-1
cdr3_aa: CASSGTTGNYGYTF

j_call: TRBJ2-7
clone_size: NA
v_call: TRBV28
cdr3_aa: CASSHQATYEQYF

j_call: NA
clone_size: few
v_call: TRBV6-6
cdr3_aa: CASSWRGGVTYEQYF

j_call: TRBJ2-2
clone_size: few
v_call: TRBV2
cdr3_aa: CASSEARGHTGELFF

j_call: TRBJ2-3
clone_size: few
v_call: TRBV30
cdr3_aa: CAWSGRLVGNAQYF

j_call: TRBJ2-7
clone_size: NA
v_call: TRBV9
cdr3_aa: CASSVDGRGYEQYF

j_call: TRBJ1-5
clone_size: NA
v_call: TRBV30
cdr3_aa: CACRTGGNQPQHF

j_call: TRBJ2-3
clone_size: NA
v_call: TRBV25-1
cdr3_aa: CASSESLSDTQYF

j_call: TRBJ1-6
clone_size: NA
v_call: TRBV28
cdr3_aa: CASSFGRAGSPLHF

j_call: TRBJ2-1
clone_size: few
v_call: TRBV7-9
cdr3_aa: CASSPRTGGGQSSYNEQFF

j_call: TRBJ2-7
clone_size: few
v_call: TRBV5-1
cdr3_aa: CASSLGQGAYEQYF

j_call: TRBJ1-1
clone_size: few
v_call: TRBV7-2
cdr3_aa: CASSSDFFTEAFF

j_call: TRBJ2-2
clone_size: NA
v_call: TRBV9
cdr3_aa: CASSVLGSGVTGELFF

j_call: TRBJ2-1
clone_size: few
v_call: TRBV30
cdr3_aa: CAWRGGLAVSNEQFF

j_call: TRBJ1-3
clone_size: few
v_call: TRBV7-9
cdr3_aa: CASSGGTTSGNTIYF

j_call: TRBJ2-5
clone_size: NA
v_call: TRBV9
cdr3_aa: CASSVLLAGETQYF

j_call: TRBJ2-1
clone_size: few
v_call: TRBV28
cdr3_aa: CASSSFAGATYNEQFF

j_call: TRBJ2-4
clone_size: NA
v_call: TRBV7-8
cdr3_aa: CASSLVQGQGGYIQYF

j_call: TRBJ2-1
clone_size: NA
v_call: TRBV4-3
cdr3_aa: CASSQESSGVYNEQFF

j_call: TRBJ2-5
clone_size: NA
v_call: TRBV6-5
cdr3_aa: CASSRLARETQYF

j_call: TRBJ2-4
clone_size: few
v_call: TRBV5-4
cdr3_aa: CASSNGGLAYKNIQYF

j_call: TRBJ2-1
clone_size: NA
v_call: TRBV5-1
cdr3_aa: CASSLIGGSGDEQFF

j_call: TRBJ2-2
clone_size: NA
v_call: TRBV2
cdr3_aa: CASSDAGGENTGELFF

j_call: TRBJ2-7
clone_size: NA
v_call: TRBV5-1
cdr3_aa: CASSLAYGTEHYEQYF

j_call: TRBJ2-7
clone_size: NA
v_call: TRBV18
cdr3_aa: CASSKPGTGVLF

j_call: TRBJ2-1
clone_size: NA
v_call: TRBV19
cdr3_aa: CASSEVWAGRGNEQFF

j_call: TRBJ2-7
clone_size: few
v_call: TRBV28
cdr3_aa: CASSSHRDSLYEQYF

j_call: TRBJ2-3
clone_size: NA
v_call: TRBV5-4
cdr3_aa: CASSLQGTWYF

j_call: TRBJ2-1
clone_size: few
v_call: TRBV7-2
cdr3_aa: CASSASPGSLYNEQFF